Below, 20 T cell receptor beta chains from the same sample are listed, as sequenced in a study of blood T cell repertoires in COVID-19 (dated by TCRdb to between 2020 and 2021). To prepare the library, the immunoSEQ multiplex PCR assay was applied. Entries here come from immuneACCESS through TCRdb and include only in-frame sequences with V and J called. Some clones fail to appear in such tables; in the studies checked, an unresolved V gene covers under half of the shortfall, and the cause of the remainder is unknown. The sample table lists hundreds of thousands of clones, less than 85% of them with a count of one. The leading ten clones occupy around 2.6% of the sample. The specimen sequenced was peripheral blood. These receptors all come from a woman aged 70-85 years with active or convalescent COVID-19.

The V gene is TRBV6-5, the J gene TRBJ2-5; perhaps TRBD1 as D (6 bases). Deletions cut 5 bases from V and 4 bases from J, with 11 bases between. The CDR3 sequence is 13 residues long. Germline values: CDR1 MNHEY, CDR2 SVGAGI. CDR3: CASSHRERETQYF. In DNA, the CDR3 is TGTGCCAGCAGTCACAGGGAGCGAGAGACCCAGTACTTC.

The J gene is TRBJ2-7, the V gene TRBV2, with 7 bases identical to TRBD1. The germline gives CDR1 SNHLY, CDR2 FYNNEI. V was clipped by 6 bases and J by 5 bases; unmatched bases: 10. The CDR3 has 14 residues. The CDR3 DNA reads as TGTGCCAGCAGGGAATTGACAGGGCCGGACGAGCAGTACTTC. Protein product: CASRELTGPDEQYF. The full variable domain, with the rest looked up from reference TRBV2 and TRBJ2-7, is EPEVTQTPSHQVTQMGQEVILRCVPISNHLYFYWYRQILGQKVEFLVSFYNNEISEKSEIFDDQFSVERPDGSNFTLKIRSTKLEDSAMYFCASRELTGPDEQYFGPGTRLTVT.

J is TRBJ2-7 and V is TRBV10-1; 7 nucleotides agree with TRBD1. The CDR3 runs 13 residues. V was clipped by 4 bases and J by 4 bases; unmatched bases: 4. Germline CDR1 reads WNHNN; CDR2 reads SYGVQD (reference sequence). This CDR3 reads CASSAPQGYEQYF. The CDR3 DNA reads as TGCGCCAGCAGTGCACCACAGGGGTACGAGCAGTACTTC.

The chain has TRBV18 and TRBJ2-7; possible D gene TRBD1, 6 bases. The CDR3 runs to 17 residues. Germline CDR1 is KGHSH and CDR2 is LQKENI. V lost 1 base to trimming and J lost 3 bases, with 19 bases between them. The CDR3 DNA follows: TGTGCCAGCTCACCACTCGTTACAGGGCGCTACGGCTACGAGCAGTACTTC. This translates into CASSPLVTGRYGYEQYF.

V gene TRBV2 combines with J gene TRBJ2-1, with 10 positions matching TRBD2. V lost 6 bases to trimming and J lost 9 bases; unmatched junction nucleotides: 8. In germline, CDR1 is SNHLY, CDR2 FYNNEI. The CDR3 runs 14 residues. CDR3 amino acids: CASRGGLAGGEQFF. CDR3 in DNA: TGTGCCAGCAGGGGGGGCTTAGCGGGAGGTGAGCAGTTCTTC.

This chain connects TRBV6-2 or TRBV6-3 to TRBJ1-5, with 8 bases lining up with TRBD1. Germline-derived CDR1 and CDR2 are MNHEY and SVGEGT. J gave up 4 bases and V 5 bases, and 7 bases lay outside the gene matches. The CDR3 length is 15 residues. DNA of the CDR3: TGTGCCAGCAGTACGCGGACAGGGAGTAATCAGCCCCAGCATTTT. It codes for CASSTRTGSNQPQHF.

The chain joins TRBV27 to TRBJ2-7, with 9 nucleotides matching TRBD2. This CDR3 has 15 amino acids. Trimming removed 5 bases from V and 1 base from J; junction bases left unmatched: 6. CDR1 MNHEY and CDR2 SMNVEV come from the germline V gene (reference sequence). The CDR3 nucleotides read TGTGCCAGCAGTCCCGGGACTAGCTGGTCCTACGAGCAGTACTTC. Translated: CASSPGTSWSYEQYF.

J is TRBJ2-7 and V is TRBV5-4; D uncertain. The CDR3 sequence is 13 residues long. Trimming cost V 0 bases and J 7 bases, with 11 bases left between them. Per the germline V gene, CDR1 is SGHNT and CDR2 is YYREEE (reference sequence). Here the CDR3 reads CASSLGLEREQYF. DNA for the CDR3: TGTGCCAGCAGCTTGGGCCTAGAGAGGGAGCAGTACTTC.

CDR3 region: CASSRDTPGEQYF. The CDR3 DNA reads as TGTGCCAGCAGCCGGGACACCCCCGGCGAGCAGTACTTC. This chain uses TRBV5-4 with TRBJ2-7; D perhaps matches TRBD1 (6 bases). V lost 4 bases and J 6 bases, leaving 14 bases between the germline ends. CDR1 is SGHNT, CDR2 YYREEE, per germline (reference sequence). The length of the CDR3 is 13 residues. Full variable domain (outside the CDR3, taken from reference TRBV5-4 and TRBJ2-7): ETGVTQSPTHLIKTRGQQVTLRCSSQSGHNTVSWYQQALGQGPQFIFQYYREEENGRGNFPPRFSGLQFPNYSSELNVNALELDDSALYLCASSRDTPGEQYFGPGTRLTVT.

The V call is TRBV6-6, the J call TRBJ2-3; no clear D. This CDR3 is built from 11 residues. The germline gives CDR1 MNHNY, CDR2 SVGAGI (reference sequence). V lost 6 bases and J 5 bases, leaving 6 bases between the germline ends. CDR3 protein: CASRRGDTQYF. The CDR3 nucleotides are TGTGCCAGCAGGAGAGGAGATACGCAGTATTTT.

The chain uses TRBV30 and TRBJ1-5; TRBD1 aligns across 8 bases. Losses at the gene ends were 5 bases for V and 5 bases for J; bases not matched to a gene: 5. CDR1 and CDR2 from the germline V gene are GTSNPN and SVGIG (reference sequence). CDR3 length: 13 amino acids. For the CDR3, the DNA is TGTGCCTGGGGACAGGGATTGTATCAGCCCCAGCATTTT. This gives the protein CAWGQGLYQPQHF.

A word on this clone: Different DNA sequences within this sample yield the same CDR3. The rearrangement joins TRBV5-1 to TRBJ2-1, with D perhaps matching TRBD1 (5 bases). The CDR3 loop spans 15 amino acids. CDR1 and CDR2 (germline): SGHRS, YFSETQ. Trimming removed 0 bases from V and 5 bases from J, with 12 bases in between. CDR3: CASSLGGAGNNEQFF. The CDR3 DNA follows: TGCGCCAGCAGCTTGGGTGGGGCAGGGAACAATGAGCAGTTCTTC.

The chain combines TRBV4-2 with TRBJ1-3, with a weak D call TRBD1 (5 bases). Trimming left V 0 bases short and J 0 bases short, with 6 bases between. CDR1 LGHNA and CDR2 YNFKEQ come from the germline V gene. The CDR3 is 15 residues long. CDR3 sequence (DNA): TGTGCCAGCAGCCAAGAGGACACCTCTGGAAACACCATATATTTT. Residues: CASSQEDTSGNTIYF.

V gene TRBV9 combines with J gene TRBJ2-2, with 8 bases aligning to TRBD1. The germline CDR1 and CDR2 sequences are SGDLS and YYNGEE. CDR3 length: 16 amino acids. V shed 4 bases and J 1 base; nucleotides not matched to a gene: 6. Written as DNA, the CDR3 is TGTGCCAGCAGCACAGGGACAGGCGGGAACACCGGGGAGCTGTTTTTT. This encodes CASSTGTGGNTGELFF.

Comments on this clone: Other DNA sequences in this sample translate to the same CDR3. CDR3 amino acids: CASSSGQGYEQYF. The CDR3 coding sequence is TGCGCCAGCAGCTCGGGACAGGGGTACGAGCAGTACTTC. This sequence joins TRBV5-1 and TRBJ2-7; 10 nucleotides agree with TRBD1. Trimming at V came to 3 bases and at J to 4 bases, leaving 1 base not matched to a gene. Germline V gene sequence: CDR1 SGHRS, CDR2 YFSETQ. The length of the CDR3 is 13 residues.

This clone appeared a few times. The V and J genes are TRBV28 and TRBJ2-7; a weak D match, TRBD2 (6 bases). This CDR3 comprises 13 residues. With 4 bases removed from V and 6 bases from J, the gap between germline ends came to 13 bases. In germline, CDR1 is MDHEN, CDR2 SYDVKM. CDR3 protein: CASSWPSEGEQYF. CDR3 bases: TGTGCCAGCAGTTGGCCTAGCGAAGGCGAGCAGTACTTC.

V gene TRBV28 combines with J gene TRBJ2-1; 9 nucleotides match TRBD2. Germline assignment: CDR1 MDHEN and CDR2 SYDVKM. CDR3 size: 16 residues. With V trimmed by 0 bases and J by 2 bases, 2 bases remained unmatched. CDR3 residues: CASSLWVAGAYNEQFF. The CDR3 DNA sequence: TGTGCCAGCAGTTTATGGGTAGCGGGAGCCTACAATGAGCAGTTCTTC.

The genes are TRBV7-8 and TRBJ1-5, with 8 bases aligning to TRBD1. The ends lost 5 bases at V and 1 base at J; junction bases unmatched: 7. The CDR3 sequence is 16 residues long. The germline V gene encodes CDR1 SGHVS and CDR2 FQNEAQ. The CDR3 loop is CASSVTGGRSNQPQHF. The CDR3 nucleotides are TGTGCCAGCAGCGTCACAGGGGGAAGGAGCAATCAGCCCCAGCATTTT. The full variable domain, in which reference TRBV7-8 and TRBJ1-5 provide the parts outside the CDR3, is GAGVSQSPRYKVAKRGQDVALRCDPISGHVSLFWYQQALGQGPEFLTYFQNEAQLDKSGLPSDRFFAERPEGSVSTLKIQRTQQEDSAVYLCASSVTGGRSNQPQHFGDGTRLSIL.

J is TRBJ1-2 and V is TRBV4-3; TRBD1 is a possible D gene (6 bases). The germline V gene has CDR1 LGHNA and CDR2 YSLEER. V was trimmed by 2 bases and J by 3 bases, leaving 10 bases between them. CDR3 length: 14 amino acids. The CDR3 loop reads CASSQTRGHYGYTF. CDR3 DNA sequence: TGCGCCAGCAGCCAAACCAGGGGTCACTATGGCTACACCTTC.

About this clone: Other DNA sequences in the same sample also yield this CDR3. The rearrangement joins TRBV7-2 to TRBJ2-2, with 11 bases that match TRBD2. CDR3 length equals 14 residues. CDR1 is SGHTA and CDR2 is FQGNSA in the germline V gene. With 4 bases clipped from V and 5 bases from J, the junction kept 0 bases outside the gene matches. CDR3 region: CASSWTSGTGELFF. Written as DNA, the CDR3 is TGTGCCAGCAGCTGGACTAGCGGGACCGGGGAGCTGTTTTTT. Looking up the rest from reference TRBV7-2 and TRBJ2-2 gives the full variable domain: GAGVSQSPSNKVTEKGKDVELRCDPISGHTALYWYRQSLGQGLEFLIYFQGNSAPDKSGLPSDRFSAERTGGSVSTLTIQRTQQEDSAVYLCASSWTSGTGELFFGEGSRLTVL.